This T cell receptor (beta chain) was observed in a study of blood T cell repertoires in COVID-19. In the study overall: Collection of acute and convalescent COVID-19 samples took place in the United States, Italy and Spain. The analysed material was cDNA or gDNA that came from T cells, B-cell-depleted T cells, or PBMCs.

Original processing methods: Reference gene primers were amplified, and this amplification served to estimate nucleated cell counts. Data came from immunoSEQ multiplex PCR; TCRdb stores just in-frame clones and leaves some out. The V and J calls and clone size come from that table; D and trimming were worked out from the DNA. This table holds around 78,000 clones, about 88% found once. The sample was peripheral blood. The receptor comes from a human donor in a cohort sampled during active COVID-19.

The CDR3 here is CASSNRDRSDYTF. The CDR3 bases are TGTGCCAGCAGTAATCGGGACAGGAGCGACTACACCTTC. The rearrangement joins TRBV3-1 (or the pseudogene TRBV3-2) to TRBJ1-2; 8 nucleotides line up with TRBD1. The V and J ends lost 6 bases and 10 bases, in that order; junction bases with no gene match: 10. Germline-derived CDR1 and CDR2 are LGHDT and YNNKEL (reference sequence). The CDR3 runs 13 residues.